This T cell receptor beta chain was sequenced for a study of T cells in localized non-small cell lung cancer (dated by TCRdb to about 2020). About the study as a whole: Comparing tumors with uninvolved tumor-adjacent lungs, the study looked at the T cell repertoires of over 200 patients with early-stage NSCLC. The cohort consisted of roughly 240 treatment-naive NSCLC patients whose localized lung tumors had been resected. NSCLC patients had a mean age of approximately 70 years, and 129 were male and 107 female.

What the work shows at the level of the full study, not this receptor alone: Because the study design was exploratory, TCR variables were selected using unadjusted p-values without false-discovery rate correction. The highest T cell clonality was observed in uninvolved tumor-adjacent lung, where clonality exceeded that of tumor, suggesting that antigenic responses were more focused in uninvolved tumor-adjacent lung. Longer overall survival was associated with higher T cell density in blood, whereas shorter survival was associated with higher clonality in adjacent lung. Multi-region tumor sequencing was not performed, so intratumor heterogeneity could not be excluded. A median of 57 of the top 100 tumor clones turned up in the paired uninvolved adjacent lung, and around 27 of those clones also ranked among the top 100 of that same adjacent lung.

At diagnosis, tumor, uninvolved tumor-adjacent lung and peripheral blood were collected and then preserved as a mix of FFPE and fresh-frozen material. This clone came up a few times. The antigen it recognizes is unknown. No much larger clone exists at a distance of one base, and base qualities are not known. The CDR3 holds 16 amino acids from the cysteine to the phenylalanine. Only the CDR3 DNA stays, 48 bases, in frame from base 1. The germline V gene gives CDR1 as MNHGY and CDR2 as SAAAGT. Trimming takes 2 bases from V and 2 bases from J, and the germline ends sit 15 bases apart. The immunoSEQ Assay was used to sequence TCR beta CDR3 regions from DNA. Turning to the authors' computational methods: To compute T cell density, TCR beta template counts were normalized to usable DNA, which was estimated by amplifying housekeeping genes. Richness was estimated using the preseqR package, with extrapolation to 400,000 templates for PBMC samples and to 120,000 templates for tissue samples. Clonality was calculated as one minus Pielou's evenness. To identify tissue-enriched TCRs, differential abundance testing was run on productive amino-acid clonotypes with a minimum total count of 5 and an alpha of 0.1. The Jaccard Index and the Morisita Overlap Index were used to quantify repertoire overlap between compartments. GLIPH clustered TCR beta CDR3s with public tetramer-defined viral CDR3s; viral motifs required at least three viral sequences plus V-gene enrichment. TCRdb retrieved this table from immuneACCESS and kept in-frame rearrangements only. Not all clones are present; in checked studies, unresolved V genes account for under half, and no reason is known for the remainder. The V and J calls and the clone size are those of that table, but D and trimming were determined from the DNA. Present in this sample are 2,500 or so clones, roughly 25% of which were seen just once. The ten largest account for roughly 6% of the sample.

The origin of this receptor is a woman aged 35 to 75 with stage I lung adenocarcinoma. Sequenced material: lung tumor tissue, taken before any cancer treatment. Here the chain combines TRBV6-8 and TRBJ2-5; the D region possibly corresponds to TRBD2 (6 bases align). The CDR3: CASSYTASAHQETQYF. The DNA sequence reads TGTGCCAGCAGTTACACGGCTAGCGCTCATCAAGAGACCCAGTACTTC.